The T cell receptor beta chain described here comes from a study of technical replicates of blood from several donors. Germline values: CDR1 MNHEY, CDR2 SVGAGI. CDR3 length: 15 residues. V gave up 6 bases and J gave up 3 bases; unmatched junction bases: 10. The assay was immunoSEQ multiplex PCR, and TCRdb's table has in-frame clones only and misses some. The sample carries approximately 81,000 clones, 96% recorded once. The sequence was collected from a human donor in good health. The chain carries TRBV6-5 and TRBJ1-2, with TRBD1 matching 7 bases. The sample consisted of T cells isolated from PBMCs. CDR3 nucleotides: TGTGCCAGCAGCCGAAAGACAGGGCGGGACTATGGCTACACCTTC. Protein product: CASSRKTGRDYGYTF.